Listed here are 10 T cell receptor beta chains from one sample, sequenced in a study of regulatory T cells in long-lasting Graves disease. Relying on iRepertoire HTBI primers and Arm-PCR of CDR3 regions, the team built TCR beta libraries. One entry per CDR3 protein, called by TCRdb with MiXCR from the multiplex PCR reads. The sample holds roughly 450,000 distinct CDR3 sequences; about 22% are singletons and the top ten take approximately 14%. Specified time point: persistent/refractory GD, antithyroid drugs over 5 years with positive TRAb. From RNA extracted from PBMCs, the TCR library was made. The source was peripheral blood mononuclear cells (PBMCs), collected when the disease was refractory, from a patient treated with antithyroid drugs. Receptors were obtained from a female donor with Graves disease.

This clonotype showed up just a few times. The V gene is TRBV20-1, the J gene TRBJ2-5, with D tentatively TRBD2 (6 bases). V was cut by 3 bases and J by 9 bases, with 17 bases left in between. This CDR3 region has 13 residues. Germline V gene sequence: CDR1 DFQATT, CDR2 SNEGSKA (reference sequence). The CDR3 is CSARTGLPGAQYF. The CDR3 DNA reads TGCAGTGCTAGGACGGGACTTCCGGGGGCCCAGTACTTC.

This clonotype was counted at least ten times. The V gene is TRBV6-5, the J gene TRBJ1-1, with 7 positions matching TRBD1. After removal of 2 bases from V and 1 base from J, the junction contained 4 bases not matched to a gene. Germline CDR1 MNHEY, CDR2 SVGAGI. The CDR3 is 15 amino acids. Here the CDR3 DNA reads TGTGCCAGCAGTTACGGTAACAGGGGGAACACTGAAGCTTTCTTT. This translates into CASSYGNRGNTEAFF.

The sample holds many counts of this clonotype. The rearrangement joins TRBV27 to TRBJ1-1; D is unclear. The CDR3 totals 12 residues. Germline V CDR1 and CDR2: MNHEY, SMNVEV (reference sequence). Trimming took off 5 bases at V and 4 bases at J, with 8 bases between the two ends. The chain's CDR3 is CASSPAATEAFF. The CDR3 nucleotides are TGTGCCAGCAGTCCGGCCGCCACTGAAGCTTTCTTT.

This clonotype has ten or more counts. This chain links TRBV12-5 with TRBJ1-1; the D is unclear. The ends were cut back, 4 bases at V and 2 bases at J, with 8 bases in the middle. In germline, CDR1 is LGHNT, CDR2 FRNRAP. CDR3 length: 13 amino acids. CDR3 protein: CASGSQANTEAFF. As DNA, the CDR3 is TGTGCTAGTGGTTCTCAGGCAAACACTGAAGCTTTCTTT.

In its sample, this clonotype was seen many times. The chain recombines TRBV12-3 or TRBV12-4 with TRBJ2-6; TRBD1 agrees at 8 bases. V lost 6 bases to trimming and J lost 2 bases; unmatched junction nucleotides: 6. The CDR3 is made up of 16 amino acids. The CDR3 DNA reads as TGTGCCAGCAGATCTACAGGGGGAGCTGGGGCCAACGTCCTGACTTTC. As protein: CASRSTGGAGANVLTF.

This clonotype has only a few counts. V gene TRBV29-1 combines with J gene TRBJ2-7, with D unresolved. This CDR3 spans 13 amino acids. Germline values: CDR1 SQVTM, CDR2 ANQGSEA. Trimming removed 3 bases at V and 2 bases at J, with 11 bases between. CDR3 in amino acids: CSVEARNPYEQYF. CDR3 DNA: TGCAGCGTTGAGGCTAGGAACCCCTACGAGCAGTACTTC.

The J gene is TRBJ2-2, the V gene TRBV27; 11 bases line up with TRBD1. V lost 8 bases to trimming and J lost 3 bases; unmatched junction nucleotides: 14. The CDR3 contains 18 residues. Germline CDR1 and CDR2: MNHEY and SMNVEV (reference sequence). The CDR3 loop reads CASAPGTGGSVDTGELFF. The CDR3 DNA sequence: TGTGCCAGCGCCCCCGGGACAGGGGGATCAGTCGACACCGGGGAGCTGTTTTTT.

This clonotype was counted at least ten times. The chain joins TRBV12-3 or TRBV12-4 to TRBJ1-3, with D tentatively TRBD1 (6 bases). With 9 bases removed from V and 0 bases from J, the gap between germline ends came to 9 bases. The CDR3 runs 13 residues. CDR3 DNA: TGTGCCAGTGGACAGTTCTCTGGAAACACCATATATTTT. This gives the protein CASGQFSGNTIYF.

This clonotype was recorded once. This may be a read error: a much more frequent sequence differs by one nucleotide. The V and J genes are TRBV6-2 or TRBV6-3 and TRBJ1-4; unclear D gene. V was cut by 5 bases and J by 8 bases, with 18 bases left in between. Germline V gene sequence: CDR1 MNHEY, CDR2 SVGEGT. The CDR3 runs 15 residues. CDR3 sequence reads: CASSQSRTGEEKLFF. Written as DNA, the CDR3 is TGTGCCAGCAGTCAGTCGCGGACTGGAGAAGAAAAACTGTTTTTT.

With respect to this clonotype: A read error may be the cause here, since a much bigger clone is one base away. The CDR3 DNA reads TGTGCCAGCAGTTTAGGGACTAGACAAGAGGCCCAGTACTTC. Amino acid sequence: CASSLGTRQEAQYF. The chain employs TRBV27 and TRBJ2-5; 8 bases fit TRBD2. CDR1 MNHEY and CDR2 SMNVEV come from the germline V gene (reference sequence). The CDR3 has 14 amino acids.